The T cell receptor beta chain described here comes from a study of PD-1 blockade in classical Hodgkin lymphoma. The overall study: Patients were dosed intravenously with nivolumab at 3 mg/kg every 2 weeks.

Every one of the patients relapsed after autologous stem cell transplantation (brentuximab vedotin exposure was variable). Findings and limits, study-wide: Relapsed/refractory patients reportedly had lower baseline diversity than newly diagnosed patients. By C4D1, diversity of CD4+ TCRs had risen significantly, whereas that of CD8+ TCRs had not.

Sequencing was performed with immunoSEQ multiplex PCR; in TCRdb, only in-frame clones are kept and a portion is missing. The profile covers 130,000 to 150,000 clones, with about four fifths appearing a single time and about 9.3% taken by the ten largest. This clone has more than one count but fewer than ten. Its antigen remains unknown. This sample comprised peripheral blood mononuclear cells (PBMCs), obtained before the second cycle of nivolumab. The source of this sequence is a human donor with classical Hodgkin lymphoma.

The CDR3 coding sequence is TGTGCCAGTAGTTCCGGGCAATATAATTCACCCCTCCACTTT. It translates to CASSSGQYNSPLHF. The chain carries TRBV19 and TRBJ1-6; D not certain. CDR1 and CDR2 (germline): LNHDA, SQIVND (reference sequence). Trimming shortened V by 5 bases and J by 4 bases, and 9 bases separated the two germline ends. The CDR3 consists of 14 residues. The full variable domain, its missing parts supplied by reference TRBV19 and TRBJ1-6, is DGGITQSPKYLFRKEGQNVTLSCEQNLNHDAMYWYRQDPGQGLRLIYYSQIVNDFQKGDIAEGYSVSREKKESFPLTVTSAQKNPTAFYLCASSSGQYNSPLHFGNGTRLTVT.